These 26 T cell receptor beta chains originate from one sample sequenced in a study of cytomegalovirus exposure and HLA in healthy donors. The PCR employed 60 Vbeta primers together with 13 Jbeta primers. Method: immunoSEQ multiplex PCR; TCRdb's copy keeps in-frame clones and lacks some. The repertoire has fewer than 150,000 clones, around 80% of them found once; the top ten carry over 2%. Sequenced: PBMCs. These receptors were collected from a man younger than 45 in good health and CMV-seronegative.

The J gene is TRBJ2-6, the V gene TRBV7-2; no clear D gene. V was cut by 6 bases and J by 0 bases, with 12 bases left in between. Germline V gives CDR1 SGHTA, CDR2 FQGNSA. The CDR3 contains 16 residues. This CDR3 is CASRPAQFSGANVLTF. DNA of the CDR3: TGTGCCAGCAGACCCGCACAGTTCTCTGGGGCCAACGTCCTGACTTTC.

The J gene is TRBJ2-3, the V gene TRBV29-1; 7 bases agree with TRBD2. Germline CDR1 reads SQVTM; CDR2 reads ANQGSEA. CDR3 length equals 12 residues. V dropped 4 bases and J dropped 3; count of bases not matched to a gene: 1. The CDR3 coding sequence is TGCAGCGTTGGGGAGGGAACAGATACGCAGTATTTT. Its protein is CSVGEGTDTQYF.

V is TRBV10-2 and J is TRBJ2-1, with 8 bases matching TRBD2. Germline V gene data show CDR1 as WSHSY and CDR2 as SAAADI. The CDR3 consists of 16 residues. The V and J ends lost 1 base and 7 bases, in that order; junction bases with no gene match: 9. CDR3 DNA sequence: TGCGCCAGCAGTGAGTTGTCCAGCGGGAGAGGGAATGAGCAGTTCTTC. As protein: CASSELSSGRGNEQFF.

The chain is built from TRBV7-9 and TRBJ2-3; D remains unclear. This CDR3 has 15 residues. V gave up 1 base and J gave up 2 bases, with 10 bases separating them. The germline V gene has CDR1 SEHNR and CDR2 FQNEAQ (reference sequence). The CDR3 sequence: CASSLEQADTDTQYF. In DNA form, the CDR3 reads TGTGCCAGCAGCTTAGAGCAGGCAGACACAGATACGCAGTATTTT. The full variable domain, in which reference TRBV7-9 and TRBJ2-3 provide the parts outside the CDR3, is DTGVSQNPRHKITKRGQNVTFRCDPISEHNRLYWYRQTLGQGPEFLTYFQNEAQLEKSRLLSDRFSAERPKGSFSTLEIQRTEQGDSAMYLCASSLEQADTDTQYFGPGTRLTVL.

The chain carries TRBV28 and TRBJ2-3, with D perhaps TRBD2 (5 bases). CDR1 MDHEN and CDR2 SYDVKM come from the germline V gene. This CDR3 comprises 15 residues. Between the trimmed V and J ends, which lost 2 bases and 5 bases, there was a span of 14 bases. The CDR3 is CASSLSGSSIDTQYF. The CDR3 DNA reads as TGTGCCAGCAGTTTAAGTGGGAGTTCCATAGATACGCAGTATTTT.

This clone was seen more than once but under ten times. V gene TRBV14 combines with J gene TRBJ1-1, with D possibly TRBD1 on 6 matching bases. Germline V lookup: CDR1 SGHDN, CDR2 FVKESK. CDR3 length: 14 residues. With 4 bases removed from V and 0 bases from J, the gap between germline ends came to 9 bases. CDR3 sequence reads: CASSLGTLNTEAFF. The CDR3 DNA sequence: TGTGCCAGCAGCCTGGGGACATTGAACACTGAAGCTTTCTTT.

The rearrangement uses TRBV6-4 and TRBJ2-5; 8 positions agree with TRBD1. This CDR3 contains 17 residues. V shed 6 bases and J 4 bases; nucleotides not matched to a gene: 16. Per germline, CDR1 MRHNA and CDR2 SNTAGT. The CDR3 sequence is CASRGDPMRRGRETQYF. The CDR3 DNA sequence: TGTGCCAGCAGAGGTGACCCAATGCGCAGGGGGCGAGAGACCCAGTACTTC.

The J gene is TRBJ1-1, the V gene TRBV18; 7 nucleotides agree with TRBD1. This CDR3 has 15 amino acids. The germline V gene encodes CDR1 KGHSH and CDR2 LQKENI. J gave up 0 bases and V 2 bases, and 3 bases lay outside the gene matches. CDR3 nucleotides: TGTGCCAGCTCACCAAGGACAGGAGTGAACACTGAAGCTTTCTTT. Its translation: CASSPRTGVNTEAFF.

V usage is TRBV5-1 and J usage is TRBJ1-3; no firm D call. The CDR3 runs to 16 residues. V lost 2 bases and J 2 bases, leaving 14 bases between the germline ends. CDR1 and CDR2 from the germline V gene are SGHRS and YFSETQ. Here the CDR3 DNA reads TGCGCCAGCAGCTTAGAGAAGTCAAACGCTGGAAACACCATATATTTT. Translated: CASSLEKSNAGNTIYF.

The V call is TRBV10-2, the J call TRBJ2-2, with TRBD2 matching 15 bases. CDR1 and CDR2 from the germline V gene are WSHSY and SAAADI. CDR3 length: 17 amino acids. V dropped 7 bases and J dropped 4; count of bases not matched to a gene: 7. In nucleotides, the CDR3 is TGCGCCAGCATGGGACTAGCGGGAGGAACGGTCACCGGGGAGCTGTTTTTT. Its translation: CASMGLAGGTVTGELFF.

CDR3 amino acids: CASSLVQGADEQYF. The CDR3, as DNA: TGCGCCAGCAGCTTGGTTCAGGGGGCCGACGAGCAGTACTTC. The chain employs TRBV5-1 and TRBJ2-7; 8 bases are shared with TRBD1. V lost 0 bases and J lost 5; bases outside the gene matches: 4. The V gene's germline CDR1 is SGHRS and CDR2 YFSETQ. This CDR3 contains 14 residues.

This chain's CDR3 is CASSTYGTGSQGDTQYF. The DNA for the CDR3 is TGTGCCAGCTCAACCTACGGGACAGGGTCCCAGGGGGATACGCAGTATTTT. This rearrangement joins TRBV18 to TRBJ2-3, with TRBD1 matching 9 bases. From germline, CDR1 is KGHSH and CDR2 LQKENI. V was pared by 5 bases and J by 6 bases, with 15 bases of the junction left unmatched. The CDR3 is 17 amino acids.

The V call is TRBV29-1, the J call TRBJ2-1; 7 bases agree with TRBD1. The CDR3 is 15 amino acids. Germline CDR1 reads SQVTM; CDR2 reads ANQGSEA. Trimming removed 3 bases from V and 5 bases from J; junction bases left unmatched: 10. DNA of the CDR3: TGCAGCGTTGACCCTTCAGGGGGTTGGAACAATGAGCAGTTCTTC. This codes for CSVDPSGGWNNEQFF.

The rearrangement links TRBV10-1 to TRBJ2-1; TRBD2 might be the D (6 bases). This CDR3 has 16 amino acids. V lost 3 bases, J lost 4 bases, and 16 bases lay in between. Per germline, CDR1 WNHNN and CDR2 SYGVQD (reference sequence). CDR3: CASSENSGEGYNEQFF. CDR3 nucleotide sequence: TGCGCCAGCAGTGAAAATTCGGGAGAGGGGTACAATGAGCAGTTCTTC.

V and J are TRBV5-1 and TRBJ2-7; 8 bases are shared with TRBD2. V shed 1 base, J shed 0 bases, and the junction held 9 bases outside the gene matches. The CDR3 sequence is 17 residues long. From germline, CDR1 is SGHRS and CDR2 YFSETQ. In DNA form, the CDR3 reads TGCGCCAGCAGCTTGAAGAGGTTGCGGGAGGACTCCTACGAGCAGTACTTC. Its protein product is CASSLKRLREDSYEQYF.

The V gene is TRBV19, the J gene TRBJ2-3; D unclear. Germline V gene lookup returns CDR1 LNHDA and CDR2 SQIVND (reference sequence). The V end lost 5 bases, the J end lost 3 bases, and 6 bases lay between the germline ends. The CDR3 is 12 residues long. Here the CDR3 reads CASSARTDTQYF. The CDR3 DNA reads TGTGCCAGTAGTGCTAGAACAGATACGCAGTATTTT.

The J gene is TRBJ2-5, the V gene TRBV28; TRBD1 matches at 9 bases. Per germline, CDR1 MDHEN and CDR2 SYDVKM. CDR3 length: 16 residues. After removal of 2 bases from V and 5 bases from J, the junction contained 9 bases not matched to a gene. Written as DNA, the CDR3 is TGTGCCAGCAGTTTAGCAGGCCACAGGGGGCGGGAGACCCAGTACTTC. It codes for CASSLAGHRGRETQYF.

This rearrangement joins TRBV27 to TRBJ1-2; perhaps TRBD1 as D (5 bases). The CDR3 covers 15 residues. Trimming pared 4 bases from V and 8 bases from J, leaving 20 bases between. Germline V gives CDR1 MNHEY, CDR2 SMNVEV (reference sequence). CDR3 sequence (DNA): TGTGCCAGCAGTTCGCAACCAGGGATACGGAAAGGCTACACCTTC. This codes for CASSSQPGIRKGYTF.

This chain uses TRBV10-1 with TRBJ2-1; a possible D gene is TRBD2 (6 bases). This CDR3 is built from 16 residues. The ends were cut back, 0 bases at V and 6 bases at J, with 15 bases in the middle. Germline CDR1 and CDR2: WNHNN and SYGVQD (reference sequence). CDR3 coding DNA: TGCGCCAGCAGTGAGTCGGGGCGGGAACTCGTCAATGAGCAGTTCTTC. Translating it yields CASSESGRELVNEQFF.

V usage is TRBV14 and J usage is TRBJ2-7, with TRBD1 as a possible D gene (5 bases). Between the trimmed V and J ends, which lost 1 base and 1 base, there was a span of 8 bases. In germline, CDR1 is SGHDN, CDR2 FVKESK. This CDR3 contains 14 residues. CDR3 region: CASSQGTLSYEQYF. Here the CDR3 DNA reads TGTGCCAGCAGCCAAGGGACATTGTCCTACGAGCAGTACTTC.

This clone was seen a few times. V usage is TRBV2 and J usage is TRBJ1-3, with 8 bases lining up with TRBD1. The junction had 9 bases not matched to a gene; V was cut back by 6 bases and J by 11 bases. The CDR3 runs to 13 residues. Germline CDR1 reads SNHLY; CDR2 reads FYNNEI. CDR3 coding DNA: TGTGCCAGCAGCCTCGGACAGGGTTCGGCCATATATTTT. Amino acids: CASSLGQGSAIYF.

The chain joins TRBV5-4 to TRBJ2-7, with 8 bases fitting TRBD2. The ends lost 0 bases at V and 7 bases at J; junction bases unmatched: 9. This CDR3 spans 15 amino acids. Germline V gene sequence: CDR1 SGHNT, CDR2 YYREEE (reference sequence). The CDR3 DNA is TGTGCCAGCAGCTTGGCCGGAAGCGGGAGATTTGAGCAGTACTTC. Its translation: CASSLAGSGRFEQYF.

In DNA form, the CDR3 reads TGTGCCAGCAGTTTATATCAGGAAGGTGGCTACACCTTC. Amino acids: CASSLYQEGGYTF. The chain joins TRBV28 to TRBJ1-2; D remains ambiguous. There are 13 residues in the CDR3. The germline V gene has CDR1 MDHEN and CDR2 SYDVKM. Trimming pared 1 base from V and 7 bases from J, leaving 10 bases between.

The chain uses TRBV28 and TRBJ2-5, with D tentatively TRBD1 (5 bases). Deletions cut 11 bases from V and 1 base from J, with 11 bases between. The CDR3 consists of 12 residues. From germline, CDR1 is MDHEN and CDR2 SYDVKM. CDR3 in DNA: TGTGCCTCCACAGGAGTCCAAGAGACCCAGTACTTC. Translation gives CASTGVQETQYF.

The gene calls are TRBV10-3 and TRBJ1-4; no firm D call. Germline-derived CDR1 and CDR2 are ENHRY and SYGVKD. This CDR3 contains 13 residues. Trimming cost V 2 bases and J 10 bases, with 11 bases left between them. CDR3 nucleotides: TGTGCCATCAGTGAGAGGACTGCCGGAAAACTGTTTTTT. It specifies CAISERTAGKLFF.

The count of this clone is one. CDR3 DNA sequence: TGTGCCAGCAGATCAGGACTAGCGGGAAACAATGAGCAGTTCTTC. Translation gives CASRSGLAGNNEQFF. J is TRBJ2-1 and V is TRBV7-9, with TRBD2 matching over 12 bases. Germline trimming cut 6 bases from V and 5 bases from J; bases unmatched to any gene: 5. The CDR3 totals 15 residues. Germline-derived CDR1 and CDR2 are SEHNR and FQNEAQ (reference sequence).